Detailed here is one T cell receptor beta chain. Its antigen has not been determined. Base qualities are not at hand, and no much larger clone is one base apart. CDR1 and CDR2, looked up from the germline V gene, are SGHRS and YFSETQ. Inclusive of the bounding cysteine and phenylalanine, the CDR3 is 15 residues long. Only the CDR3 DNA is retained, 45 bases long and in frame from the first base. V loses 1 base of germline sequence and J loses 0 bases, and the interval between the two ends is 8 bases. The data stem from a study of OX40 agonist ivuxolimab in advanced cancers. With regard to the full study: Ivuxolimab, which targeted the costimulatory receptor OX40 (CD134), was an agonistic, fully human IgG2 monoclonal antibody. Intravenous ivuxolimab was administered to patients every 2 weeks at six dose levels: 0.01, 0.1, 0.3, 1.5, 3 and 10 mg/kg. Of the approximately 50 patients in dose escalation, some 19 had hepatocellular carcinoma, about 15 had melanoma, 9 had renal cell carcinoma and 9 had head and neck cancer. In the dose-escalation cohort, over 65% of patients were male, and the mean age was approximately 64 years, with a range of about 23 to 85. Prior anti-PD-1, anti-PD-L1 or anti-CTLA-4 therapy was permitted, and checkpoint inhibitors had been received by more than 35% of dose-escalation patients. Three dose-escalation patients achieved partial responses, one with hepatocellular carcinoma and two with cutaneous melanoma. The purpose of peripheral TCRbeta sequencing was to test whether ivuxolimab changed TCR sequence diversity and led to clonal T-cell expansion. The monotherapy dose-escalation portion (N of about 52 patients) of the phase I ivuxolimab trial is reported in the paper. Findings and caveats that apply to the study as a whole: At doses of 0.1 to 3.0 mg/kg, clonal expansion of both CD4+ and CD8+ T cells in blood was seen between baseline and week 6. In partial responders in the 0.1-3.0 mg/kg groups, normalized peripheral clonal expansion was found to be among the lowest, especially among CD8+ T cells. Low levels of normalized T-cell clonal expansion were also seen in some patients who did not respond. The antigen specificity of the peripheral T cells that underwent clonal expansion was not determined. On average, CD8+ T cells showed more expanded clones than CD4+ T cells after ivuxolimab.

Genomic DNA was isolated from the sorted cells so that the TCRbeta CDR3 region could be sequenced. TCRbeta CDR3 regions were sequenced using the immunoSEQ Assay. TCRdb obtained this table from immuneACCESS and retained in-frame rearrangements with V and J assigned. These tables miss some clones; where compared with another copy, unresolved V genes account for less than half of the shortfall, and the remainder is unexplained. The sample table shows about 36,000 clones, and roughly 81% are seen once. About 20% of the sample comes from the top ten. The trial excluded patients who had a history of autoimmune disease or who were on systemic immunosuppression. In every dose cohort, peripheral blood was drawn for TCR sequencing at baseline, cycle 4 day 1, and cycle 7 day 1. The samples were drawn from a first-in-human, open-label, multicenter phase I dose-escalation trial of ivuxolimab. Adults with locally advanced or metastatic head and neck squamous cell, hepatocellular, melanoma or renal cell carcinoma were enrolled in the trial. CD4+ and CD8+ T cells were sorted separately from peripheral blood before TCR sequencing.

This sequence uses TRBV5-1 and TRBJ1-5, with TRBD1 tentatively as D gene (5 bases match). The origin of this receptor is an adult with an advanced solid tumor such as melanoma, head and neck, liver or kidney cancer. The sequences come from CD4+ or CD8+ T cells sorted from blood, collected in a trial of the OX40 agonist ivuxolimab. The base sequence is TGCGCCAGCAGCTTGCTTGGGGGTAGCAATCAGCCCCAGCATTTT. This encodes CASSLLGGSNQPQHF.